This entry lists 25 T cell receptor beta chains sequenced from one sample in a study of cytomegalovirus exposure and HLA in healthy donors. Sequencing was performed with immunoSEQ multiplex PCR; in TCRdb, only in-frame clones are kept and a portion is missing. The data show some 230,000 clones, around nine tenths seen once. Sequenced material: PBMCs. The receptors come from a woman between 18 and 29 years old in good health and CMV-seronegative.

In DNA form, the CDR3 reads TGTGCCTGGCCGGCGGAGCTCTACGAGCAGTACTTC. Its translation: CAWPAELYEQYF. This rearrangement joins TRBV30 to TRBJ2-7, with D unclear. The CDR3 consists of 12 residues. Germline assignment: CDR1 GTSNPN and CDR2 SVGIG (reference sequence). V was clipped by 5 bases and J by 3 bases, with 11 bases between them.

CDR3 loop: CASSSYTLRDREGYTF. The CDR3 DNA reads as TGTGCCAGCAGCTCCTACACGCTCCGGGACAGGGAAGGCTACACCTTC. The chain employs TRBV11-2 and TRBJ1-2; TRBD1 aligns across 9 bases. V trimming: 4 bases; J trimming: 8 bases; junction bases outside the gene matches: 14. The CDR3 runs 16 residues. CDR1 SGHAT and CDR2 FQNNGV come from the germline V gene.

This rearrangement joins TRBV7-9 to TRBJ1-2, with TRBD1 matching over 12 bases. The germline gives CDR1 SEHNR, CDR2 FQNEAQ (reference sequence). The CDR3 spans 18 residues. V lost 3 bases and J lost 5; bases outside the gene matches: 13. The CDR3 coding sequence is TGTGCCAGCAGCTTCATTACCGGGACAGGGGGCGCTCGGTATGGCTACACCTTC. It codes for CASSFITGTGGARYGYTF.

Points on this clone: The identical CDR3 is also encoded by other nucleotide sequences in the sample. The rearrangement uses TRBV30 and TRBJ1-6, with TRBD1 identical over 8 bases. With V trimmed by 0 bases and J by 7 bases, 2 bases remained unmatched. CDR1 GTSNPN and CDR2 SVGIG come from the germline V gene (reference sequence). The CDR3 covers 14 residues. CDR3 amino acids: CAWSVGQGNSPLHF. In DNA form, the CDR3 reads TGTGCCTGGAGTGTAGGACAGGGAAATTCACCCCTCCACTTT.

V usage is TRBV5-1 and J usage is TRBJ2-1; 9 bases agree with TRBD1. J was trimmed by 4 bases and V by 8 bases; bases with no gene match: 7. The CDR3 runs 14 residues. CDR1 and CDR2 from the germline V gene are SGHRS and YFSETQ. The CDR3 loop reads CASAGQGIYNEQFF. As DNA, the CDR3 is TGCGCCAGTGCCGGACAGGGGATATACAATGAGCAGTTCTTC.

The rearrangement uses TRBV5-4 and TRBJ2-1, with D maybe TRBD2 (7 bases). Germline CDR1 SGHNT, CDR2 YYREEE (reference sequence). The CDR3 totals 14 residues. V was cut by 5 bases and J by 6 bases, with 15 bases left in between. CDR3 protein: CASRGGPGVNEQFF. The CDR3 DNA follows: TGTGCCAGCAGGGGGGGGCCGGGGGTCAATGAGCAGTTCTTC.

V usage is TRBV19 and J usage is TRBJ1-5; tentative D call: TRBD1 (5 bases). Trimming pared 4 bases from V and 11 bases from J, leaving 15 bases between. The CDR3 length is 13 residues. Per the germline V gene, CDR1 is LNHDA and CDR2 is SQIVND (reference sequence). In nucleotides, the CDR3 is TGTGCCAGTAGTACCGGACATCCCTCTGCCCAGCATTTT. Protein product: CASSTGHPSAQHF.

The V call is TRBV7-9, the J call TRBJ1-5; 8 bases map to TRBD1. Germline CDR1 is SEHNR and CDR2 is FQNEAQ (reference sequence). The CDR3 extends over 13 amino acids. The V segment lost 5 bases and the J segment 6 bases; nucleotides outside the gene matches: 3. The CDR3 region is CASSPGGRQPQHF. The CDR3 coding sequence is TGTGCCAGCAGCCCAGGGGGCCGTCAGCCCCAGCATTTT.

The V and J genes are TRBV2 and TRBJ1-1; D is perhaps TRBD1 (6 bases). V was clipped by 1 base and J by 3 bases, with 12 bases between them. Germline V lookup: CDR1 SNHLY, CDR2 FYNNEI. The CDR3 covers 15 residues. The CDR3 loop is CASSEGLRGYTEAFF. The CDR3 region has the DNA TGTGCCAGCAGTGAAGGACTCAGGGGTTACACTGAAGCTTTCTTT. The full variable domain, completed using reference TRBV2 and TRBJ1-1, is EPEVTQTPSHQVTQMGQEVILRCVPISNHLYFYWYRQILGQKVEFLVSFYNNEISEKSEIFDDQFSVERPDGSNFTLKIRSTKLEDSAMYFCASSEGLRGYTEAFFGQGTRLTVV.

This chain connects TRBV27 to TRBJ1-5; 7 bases map to TRBD1. V trimming: 4 bases; J trimming: 6 bases; junction bases outside the gene matches: 6. CDR1 MNHEY and CDR2 SMNVEV come from the germline V gene (reference sequence). This CDR3 is 14 amino acids long. Here the CDR3 DNA reads TGTGCCAGCAGTTCGACAGGGCTCAGTCAGCCCCAGCATTTT. Protein sequence: CASSSTGLSQPQHF.

The gene calls are TRBV19 and TRBJ1-5; D may be TRBD1 (6 bases). CDR1 is LNHDA and CDR2 is SQIVND in the germline V gene (reference sequence). The V and J ends lost 3 bases and 5 bases respectively, with 14 bases between them. The CDR3 is 15 residues long. The CDR3 region has the DNA TGTGCCAGTAGTATGGGAGGGGGGGCGCATCAGCCCCAGCATTTT. Translated: CASSMGGGAHQPQHF.

CDR3 nucleotide sequence: TGCGCCAGCAGAAACAGCAATGAGCAGTTCTTC. Translating gives CASRNSNEQFF. This rearrangement joins TRBV5-1 to TRBJ2-1; the D is unclear. The CDR3 spans 11 residues. In germline, CDR1 is SGHRS, CDR2 YFSETQ. The V gene lost 5 bases and the J gene lost 6 bases, with 6 bases spanning the gap.

This chain joins TRBV4-2 and TRBJ1-3; no reliable D call. The CDR3 sequence is 16 residues long. The ends were cut back, 4 bases at V and 3 bases at J, with 16 bases in the middle. Germline values: CDR1 LGHNA, CDR2 YNFKEQ. CDR3 sequence reads: CASSRGSPESGNTIYF. The CDR3 DNA is TGTGCCAGCAGCCGAGGCAGCCCGGAAAGTGGAAACACCATATATTTT.

The gene calls are TRBV30 and TRBJ2-3; 8 bases map to TRBD2. The CDR3 has 14 amino acids. The trim removed 3 bases at V and 5 bases at J, leaving 7 bases unmatched. CDR1 is GTSNPN, CDR2 SVGIG, per germline (reference sequence). CDR3: CAWRKETSGDTQYF. For the CDR3, the DNA is TGTGCCTGGAGGAAAGAAACTAGCGGAGATACGCAGTATTTT.

This clone was detected only once. The V call is TRBV30, the J call TRBJ2-7; 14 bases map to TRBD2. The V gene's germline CDR1 is GTSNPN and CDR2 SVGIG (reference sequence). This CDR3 is 18 amino acids long. J lost 5 bases, V lost 7 bases, and 19 bases had no gene match. CDR3: CAYKLTSGRALGLDEQYF. The CDR3 bases are TGTGCCTACAAGCTGACTAGCGGGAGGGCCTTAGGGTTGGACGAGCAGTACTTC.

The chain employs TRBV29-1 and TRBJ1-1; no definite D call. The ends were cut back, 1 base at V and 11 bases at J, with 11 bases in the middle. Germline-derived CDR1 and CDR2 are SQVTM and ANQGSEA. The length of the CDR3 is 11 residues. CDR3 protein: CSVEVAGGAFF. The DNA of the CDR3 is TGCAGCGTTGAAGTAGCAGGAGGGGCTTTCTTT.

V usage is TRBV6-6 and J usage is TRBJ2-2; 8 nucleotides line up with TRBD1. The CDR3 runs 15 residues. From germline, CDR1 is MNHNY and CDR2 SVGAGI (reference sequence). The trim removed 7 bases at V and 5 bases at J, leaving 9 bases unmatched. The CDR3 region has the DNA TGTGCCAGCACCCCCCGGGGGACAGGAACCGGGGAGCTGTTTTTT. Residues: CASTPRGTGTGELFF.

This clone was found once. The chain couples TRBV18 to TRBJ2-5; D ambiguous. Per germline, CDR1 KGHSH and CDR2 LQKENI. V dropped 0 bases and J dropped 7 bases, with 12 bases sitting between them. CDR3 length: 14 residues. DNA of the CDR3: TGTGCCAGCTCACCACCTAACAGTCCTCCGACCCAGTACTTC. It is translated as CASSPPNSPPTQYF.

The chain recombines TRBV11-2 with TRBJ1-1; D not certain. The V end was cut by 3 bases, the J end by 0 bases, with 17 bases between. Germline V lookup: CDR1 SGHAT, CDR2 FQNNGV. The CDR3 contains 17 residues. In DNA form, the CDR3 reads TGTGCCAGCAGCTTGCCCTTTTTAGCGGGCGTGAACACTGAAGCTTTCTTT. As protein: CASSLPFLAGVNTEAFF. Variable domain in full (rest from reference TRBV11-2 and TRBJ1-1): EAGVAQSPRYKIIEKRQSVAFWCNPISGHATLYWYQQILGQGPKLLIQFQNNGVVDDSQLPKDRFSAERLKGVDSTLKIQPAKLEDSAVYLCASSLPFLAGVNTEAFFGQGTRLTVV.

This clone came up once. At one of its ends the junction is not consistent with the germline gene, which may arise from a read error. This chain connects TRBV9 to TRBJ1-1; 7 bases are a match to TRBD1. This CDR3 has 13 residues. The V gene's germline CDR1 is SGDLS and CDR2 YYNGEE. The CDR3, as DNA: TGTGCCAGCAGCGCGACAGGGTCTGCCACTTCAATCTTT. Protein sequence: CASSATGSATSIF.

V usage is TRBV19 and J usage is TRBJ2-7; D possibly corresponds to TRBD2 (6 bases). This CDR3 spans 15 amino acids. Between the trimmed V and J ends, which lost 3 bases and 7 bases, there was a span of 19 bases. Germline V CDR1 and CDR2: LNHDA, SQIVND (reference sequence). For the CDR3, the DNA is TGTGCCAGTAGTATCGGTGGGAACCTAGCGAATGAGCAGTACTTC. This sequence encodes CASSIGGNLANEQYF.

This clone was detected a few times. DNA of the CDR3: TGCGCCAGCAGCTTGGGGGGCCAACTAATCCATGGCTACACCTTC. Amino acid sequence: CASSLGGQLIHGYTF. The chain employs TRBV5-1 and TRBJ1-2; D is perhaps TRBD1 (5 bases). This CDR3 has 15 amino acids. Germline-derived CDR1 and CDR2 are SGHRS and YFSETQ. V was clipped by 0 bases and J by 6 bases, with 15 bases between them.

CDR3 protein: CSVEPLAPHNEQFF. CDR3 DNA: TGCAGCGTTGAACCCCTAGCGCCTCACAATGAGCAGTTCTTC. The chain carries TRBV29-1 and TRBJ2-1; tentatively, D is TRBD2 (6 bases). The CDR3 sequence is 14 residues long. V was trimmed by 2 bases and J by 5 bases, leaving 13 bases between them. Germline V lookup: CDR1 SQVTM, CDR2 ANQGSEA.

This chain connects TRBV5-1 to TRBJ2-3; D possibly corresponds to TRBD1 (6 bases). Trimming left V 0 bases short and J 1 base short, with 12 bases between. This CDR3 region has 16 residues. Germline assignment: CDR1 SGHRS and CDR2 YFSETQ. CDR3 sequence reads: CASSLAGRGGTDTQYF. DNA for the CDR3: TGCGCCAGCAGCTTGGCGGGCAGGGGTGGCACAGATACGCAGTATTTT.

The chain combines TRBV6-5 with TRBJ2-5; D may be TRBD2 (6 bases). Germline CDR1 and CDR2: MNHEY and SVGAGI. This CDR3 contains 14 residues. Deletions cut 5 bases from V and 5 bases from J, with 15 bases between. The DNA of the CDR3 is TGTGCCAGCAGTCGCGGGACCTTCAGGGAGACCCAGTACTTC. It translates to CASSRGTFRETQYF.